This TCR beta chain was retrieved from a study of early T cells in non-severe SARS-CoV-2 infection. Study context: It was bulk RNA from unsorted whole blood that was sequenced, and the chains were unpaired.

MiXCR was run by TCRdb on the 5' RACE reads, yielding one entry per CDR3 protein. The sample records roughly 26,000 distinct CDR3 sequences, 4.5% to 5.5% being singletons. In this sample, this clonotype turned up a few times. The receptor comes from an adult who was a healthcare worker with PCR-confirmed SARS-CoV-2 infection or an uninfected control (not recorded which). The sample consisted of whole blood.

CDR3 in amino acids: CASEGLSSYNEQFF. The CDR3 DNA follows: TGTGCCAGCGAGGGGTTGAGCTCCTACAATGAGCAGTTCTTC. This chain connects TRBV3-1 to TRBJ2-1; D is tentatively TRBD1 or TRBD2 (5 bases each). V was clipped by 8 bases and J by 0 bases, with 11 bases between them. CDR1 is LGHDT, CDR2 YNNKEL, per germline (reference sequence). The CDR3 is made up of 14 amino acids.